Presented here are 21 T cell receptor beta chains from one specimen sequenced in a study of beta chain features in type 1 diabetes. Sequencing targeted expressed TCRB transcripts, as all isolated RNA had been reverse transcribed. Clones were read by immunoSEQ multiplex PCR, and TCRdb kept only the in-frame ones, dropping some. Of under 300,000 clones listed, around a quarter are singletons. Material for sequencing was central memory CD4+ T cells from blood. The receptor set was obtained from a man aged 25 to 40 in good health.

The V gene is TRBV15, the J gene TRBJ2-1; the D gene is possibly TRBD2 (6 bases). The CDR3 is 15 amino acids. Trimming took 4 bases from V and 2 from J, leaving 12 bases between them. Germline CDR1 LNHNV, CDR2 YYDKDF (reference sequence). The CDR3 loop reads CATSNPGGAYNEQFF. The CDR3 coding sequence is TGTGCCACCAGCAACCCCGGAGGGGCCTACAATGAGCAGTTCTTC.

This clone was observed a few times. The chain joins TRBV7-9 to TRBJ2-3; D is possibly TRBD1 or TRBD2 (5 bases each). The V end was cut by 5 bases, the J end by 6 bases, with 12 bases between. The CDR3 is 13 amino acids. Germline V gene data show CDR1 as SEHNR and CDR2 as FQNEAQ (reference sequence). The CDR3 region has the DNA TGTGCCAGCAGCCTCGGGACCGGCGATACGCAGTATTTT. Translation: CASSLGTGDTQYF.

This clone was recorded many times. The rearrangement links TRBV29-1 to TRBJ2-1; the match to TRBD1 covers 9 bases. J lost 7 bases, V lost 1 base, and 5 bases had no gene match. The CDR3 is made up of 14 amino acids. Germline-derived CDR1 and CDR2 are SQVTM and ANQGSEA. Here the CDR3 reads CSVEGGTGRNEQFF. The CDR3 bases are TGCAGCGTTGAAGGCGGGACAGGGAGGAATGAGCAGTTCTTC.

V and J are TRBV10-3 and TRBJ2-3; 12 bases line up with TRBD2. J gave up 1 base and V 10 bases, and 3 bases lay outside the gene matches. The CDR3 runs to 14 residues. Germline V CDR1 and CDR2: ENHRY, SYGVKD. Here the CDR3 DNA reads TGTGCCACCCGGACTAGCGGGGGCACAGATACGCAGTATTTT. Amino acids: CATRTSGGTDTQYF.

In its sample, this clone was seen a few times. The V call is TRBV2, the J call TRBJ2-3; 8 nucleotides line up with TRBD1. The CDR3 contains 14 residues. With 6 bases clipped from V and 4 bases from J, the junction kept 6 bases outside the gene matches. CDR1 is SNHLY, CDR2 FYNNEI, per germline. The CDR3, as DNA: TGTGCCAGCAGCTCAGGGGGCGCCGCAGATACGCAGTATTTT. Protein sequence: CASSSGGAADTQYF.

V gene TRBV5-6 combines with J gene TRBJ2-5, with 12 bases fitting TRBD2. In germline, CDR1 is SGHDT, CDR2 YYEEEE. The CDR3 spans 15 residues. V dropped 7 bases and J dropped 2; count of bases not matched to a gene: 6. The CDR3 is CASGTSGPAQETQYF. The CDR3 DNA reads TGTGCCAGCGGGACTAGCGGGCCAGCGCAAGAGACCCAGTACTTC.

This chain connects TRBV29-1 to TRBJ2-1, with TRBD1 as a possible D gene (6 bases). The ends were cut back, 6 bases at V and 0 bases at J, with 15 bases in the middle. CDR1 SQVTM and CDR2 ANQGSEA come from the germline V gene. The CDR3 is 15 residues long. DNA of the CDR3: TGCAGCGTAACAACAGGGAGTAACTCCTACAATGAGCAGTTCTTC. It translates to CSVTTGSNSYNEQFF.

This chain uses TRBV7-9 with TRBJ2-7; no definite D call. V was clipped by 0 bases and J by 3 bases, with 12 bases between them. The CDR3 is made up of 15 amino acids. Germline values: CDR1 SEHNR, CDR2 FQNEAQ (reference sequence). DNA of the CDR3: TGTGCCAGCAGCTTAGCAGCTCGCGGTGACTACGAGCAGTACTTC. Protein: CASSLAARGDYEQYF.

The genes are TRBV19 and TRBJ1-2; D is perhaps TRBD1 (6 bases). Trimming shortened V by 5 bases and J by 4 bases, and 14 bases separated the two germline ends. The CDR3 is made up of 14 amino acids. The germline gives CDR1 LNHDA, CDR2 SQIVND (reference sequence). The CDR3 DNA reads TGTGCCAGTAGTCCACAGGGAGGGATCTATGGCTACACCTTC. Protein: CASSPQGGIYGYTF.

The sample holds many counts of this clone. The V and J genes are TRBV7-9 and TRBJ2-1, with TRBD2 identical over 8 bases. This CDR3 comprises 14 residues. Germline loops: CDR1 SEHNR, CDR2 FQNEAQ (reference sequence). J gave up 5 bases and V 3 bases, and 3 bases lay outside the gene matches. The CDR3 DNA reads TGTGCCAGCAGCTTCTTTAGCGGGAACAATGAGCAGTTCTTC. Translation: CASSFFSGNNEQFF.

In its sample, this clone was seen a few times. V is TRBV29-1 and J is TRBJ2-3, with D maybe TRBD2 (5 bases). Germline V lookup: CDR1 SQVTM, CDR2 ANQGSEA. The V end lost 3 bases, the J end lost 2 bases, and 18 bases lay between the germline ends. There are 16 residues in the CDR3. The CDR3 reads CSVEVGQRSFTDTQYF. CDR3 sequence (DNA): TGCAGCGTTGAGGTGGGTCAGCGGTCGTTCACAGATACGCAGTATTTT.

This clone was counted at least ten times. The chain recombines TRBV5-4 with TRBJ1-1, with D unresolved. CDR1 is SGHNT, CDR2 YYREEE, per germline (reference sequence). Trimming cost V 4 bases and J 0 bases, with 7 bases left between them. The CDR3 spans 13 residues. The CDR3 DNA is TGTGCCAGCAGCCAGGAGTTGAACACTGAAGCTTTCTTT. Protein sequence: CASSQELNTEAFF.

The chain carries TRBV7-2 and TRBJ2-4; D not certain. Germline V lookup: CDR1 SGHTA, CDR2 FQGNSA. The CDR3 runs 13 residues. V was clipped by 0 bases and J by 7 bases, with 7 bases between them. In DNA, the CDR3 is TGTGCCAGCAGCTTAGCGCGTGGGAACATTCAGTACTTC. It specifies CASSLARGNIQYF.

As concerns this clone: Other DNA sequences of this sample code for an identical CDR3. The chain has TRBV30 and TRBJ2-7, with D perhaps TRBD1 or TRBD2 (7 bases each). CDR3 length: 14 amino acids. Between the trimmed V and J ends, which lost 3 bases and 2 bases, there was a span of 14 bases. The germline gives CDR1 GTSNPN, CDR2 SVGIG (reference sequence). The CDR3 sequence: CAWSVQGGTYEQYF. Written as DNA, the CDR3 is TGTGCCTGGAGCGTCCAGGGGGGGACCTACGAGCAGTACTTC.

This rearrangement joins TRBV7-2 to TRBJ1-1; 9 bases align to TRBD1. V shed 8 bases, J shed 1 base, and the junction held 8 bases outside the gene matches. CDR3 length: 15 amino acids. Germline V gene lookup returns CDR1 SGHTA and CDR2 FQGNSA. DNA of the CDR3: TGTGCCAGCGAAACAGGGGGCTTCCCGAACACTGAAGCTTTCTTT. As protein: CASETGGFPNTEAFF.

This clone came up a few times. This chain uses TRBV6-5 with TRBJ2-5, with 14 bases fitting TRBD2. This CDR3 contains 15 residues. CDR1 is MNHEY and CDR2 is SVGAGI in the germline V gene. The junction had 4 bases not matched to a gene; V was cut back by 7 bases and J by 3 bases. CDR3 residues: CASTSGLAGEETQYF. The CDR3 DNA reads TGTGCCAGCACTTCGGGACTAGCGGGAGAAGAGACCCAGTACTTC.

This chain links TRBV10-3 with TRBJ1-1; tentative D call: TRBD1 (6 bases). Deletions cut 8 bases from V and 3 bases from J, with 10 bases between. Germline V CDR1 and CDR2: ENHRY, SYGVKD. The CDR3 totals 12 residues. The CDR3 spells CAISAGDTEAFF. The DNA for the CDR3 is TGTGCCATCTCGGCAGGGGACACTGAAGCTTTCTTT.

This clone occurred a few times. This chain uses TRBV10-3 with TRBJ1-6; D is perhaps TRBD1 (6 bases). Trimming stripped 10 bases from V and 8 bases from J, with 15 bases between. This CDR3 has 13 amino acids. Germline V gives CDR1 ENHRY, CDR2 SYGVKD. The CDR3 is CASQGIEDSPLHF. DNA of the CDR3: TGTGCCAGTCAGGGGATTGAGGATTCACCCCTCCACTTT.

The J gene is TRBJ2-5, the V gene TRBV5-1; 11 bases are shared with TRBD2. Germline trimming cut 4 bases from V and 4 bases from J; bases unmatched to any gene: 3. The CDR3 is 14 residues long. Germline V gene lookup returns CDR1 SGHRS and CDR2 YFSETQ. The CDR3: CASSDTSGGETQYF. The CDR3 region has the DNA TGCGCCAGCAGCGATACTAGCGGGGGAGAGACCCAGTACTTC.

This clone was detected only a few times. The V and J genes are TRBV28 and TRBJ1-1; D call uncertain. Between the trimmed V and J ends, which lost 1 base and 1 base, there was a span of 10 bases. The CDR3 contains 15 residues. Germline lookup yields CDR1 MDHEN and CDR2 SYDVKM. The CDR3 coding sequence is TGTGCCAGCAGTTTATATGGTGCAACGAACACTGAAGCTTTCTTT. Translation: CASSLYGATNTEAFF.

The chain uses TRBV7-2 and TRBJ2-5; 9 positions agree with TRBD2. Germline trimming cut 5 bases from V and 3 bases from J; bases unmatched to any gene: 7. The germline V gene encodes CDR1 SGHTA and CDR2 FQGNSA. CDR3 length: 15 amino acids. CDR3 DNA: TGTGCCAGCAGCCGTAGCGGGAGAGGGGAAGAGACCCAGTACTTC. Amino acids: CASSRSGRGEETQYF.